This record looks at one T cell receptor beta chain sequence and its context. The entry originates in a study of OX40 agonist ivuxolimab in advanced cancers. Measured with immunoSEQ multiplex PCR; TCRdb has only the in-frame clones, and not every one. The sample consists of about 41,000 clones, more than 70% of them appearing once. The receptor comes from an adult with an advanced solid tumor such as melanoma, head and neck, liver or kidney cancer. The starting material was CD4+ or CD8+ T cells sorted from blood, obtained in a trial of the OX40 agonist ivuxolimab.

The CDR3 DNA is TGTGCCAGCAGCTTGACCGGGGGAAATGAGCAGTTCTTC. Translated, it gives CASSLTGGNEQFF. The chain carries TRBV5-5 and TRBJ2-1; D is possibly TRBD2 (6 bases). CDR3 length: 13 amino acids. V was cut by 1 base and J by 7 bases, with 9 bases left in between. Germline assignment: CDR1 SGHKS and CDR2 YYEKEE (reference sequence). The whole variable domain, filled in from reference TRBV5-5 and TRBJ2-1, reads DAGVTQSPTHLIKTRGQQVTLRCSPISGHKSVSWYQQVLGQGPQFIFQYYEKEERGRGNFPDRFSARQFPNYSSELNVNALLLGDSALYLCASSLTGGNEQFFGPGTRLTVL.